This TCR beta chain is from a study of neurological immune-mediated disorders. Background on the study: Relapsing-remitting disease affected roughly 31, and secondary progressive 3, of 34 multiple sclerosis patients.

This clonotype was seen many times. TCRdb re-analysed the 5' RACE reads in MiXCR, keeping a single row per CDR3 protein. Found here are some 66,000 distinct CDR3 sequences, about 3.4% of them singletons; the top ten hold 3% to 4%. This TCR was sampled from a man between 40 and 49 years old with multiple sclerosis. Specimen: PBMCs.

The CDR3 coding sequence is TGTGCCAGCAGCACCCGGGTGGCCTACGAGCAGTACTTC. The encoded protein is CASSTRVAYEQYF. The rearrangement joins TRBV7-8 to TRBJ2-7; D unresolved. The germline V and J ends were trimmed by 5 bases and 2 bases, with 10 bases remaining between them. CDR1 and CDR2 (germline): SGHVS, FQNEAQ. This CDR3 is 13 amino acids long.